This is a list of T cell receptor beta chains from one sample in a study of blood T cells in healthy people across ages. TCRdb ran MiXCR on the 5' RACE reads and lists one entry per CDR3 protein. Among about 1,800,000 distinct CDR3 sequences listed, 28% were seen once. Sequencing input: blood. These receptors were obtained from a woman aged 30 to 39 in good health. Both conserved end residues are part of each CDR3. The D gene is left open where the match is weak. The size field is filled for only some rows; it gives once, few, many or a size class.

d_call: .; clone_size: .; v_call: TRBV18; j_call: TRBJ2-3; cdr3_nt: TGTGCCAGCTCAACGACCCGCGGTGGGGGGACAGATACGCAGTATTTT; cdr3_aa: CASSTTRGGGTDTQYF
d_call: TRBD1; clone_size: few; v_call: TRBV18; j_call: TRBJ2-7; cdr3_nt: TGTGCCAGCTCATCAACCCGGGACAGGGGCAACGAGCAGTACTTC; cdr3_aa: CASSSTRDRGNEQYF
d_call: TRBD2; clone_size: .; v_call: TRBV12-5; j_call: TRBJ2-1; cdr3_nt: TGTGCTAGTGGTTTTAGCGGGAGGGCGTTTGAGCAGTTCTTC; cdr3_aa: CASGFSGRAFEQFF
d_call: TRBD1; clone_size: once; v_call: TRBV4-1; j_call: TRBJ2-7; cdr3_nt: TGCGCCAGCAACACAGGGGGTGCCGGCTACGAGCAGTACTTC; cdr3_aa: CASNTGGAGYEQYF
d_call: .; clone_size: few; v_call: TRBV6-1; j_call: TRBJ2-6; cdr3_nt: TGTGCCAGCAGAGAGGGTACTGGGGCCAACGTCCTGACTTTC; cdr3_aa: CASREGTGANVLTF
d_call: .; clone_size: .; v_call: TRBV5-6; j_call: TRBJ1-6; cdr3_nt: TGTGCCAGCAGCCGAATTACTACGGACGGGGCTGGTCCCCTCCACTTT; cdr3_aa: CASSRITTDGAGPLHF
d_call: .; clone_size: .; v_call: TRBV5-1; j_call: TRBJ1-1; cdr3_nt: TGCGCCAGCAGCACTTATACGATCGGACAGACGAACCGGGACTATGGGCTGAACACTGAAGCTTTCTTT; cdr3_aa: CASSTYTIGQTNRDYGLNTEAFF
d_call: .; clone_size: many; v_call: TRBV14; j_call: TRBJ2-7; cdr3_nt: TGTGCCAGCAGCCTTGACCTGAGCTCCTACGAGCAGTACTTC; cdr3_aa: CASSLDLSSYEQYF
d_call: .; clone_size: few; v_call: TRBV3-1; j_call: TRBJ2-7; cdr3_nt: TGTGCCAGCAGCCAAGGGGCCGGGACTTCTAAGGAGCAGTACTTC; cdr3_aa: CASSQGAGTSKEQYF
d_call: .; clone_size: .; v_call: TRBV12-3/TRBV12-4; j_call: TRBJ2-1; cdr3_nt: TGTGCCAGCTCTATGTTGGCTAGTTGCGATGAGCAGTTCTTC; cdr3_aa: CASSMLASCDEQFF
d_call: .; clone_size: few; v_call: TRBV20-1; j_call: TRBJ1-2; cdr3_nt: TGCAGCGCGGGGGGAACTGCTAACTATGGCTACACCTTC; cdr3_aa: CSAGGTANYGYTF
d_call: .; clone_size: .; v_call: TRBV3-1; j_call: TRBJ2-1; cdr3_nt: TGTGCCAGCAGCCAAGCAGTCTATGAGCAGTTCTTC; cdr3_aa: CASSQAVYEQFF
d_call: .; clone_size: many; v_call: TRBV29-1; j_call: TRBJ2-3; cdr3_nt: TGCAGCGAGAGCTCCGCCACAGATACGCAGTATTTT; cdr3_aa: CSESSATDTQYF
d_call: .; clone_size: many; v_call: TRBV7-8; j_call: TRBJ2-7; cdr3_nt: TGTGCCAGCAGCCGACTAGATCTCGAGCAGTACTTC; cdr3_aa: CASSRLDLEQYF
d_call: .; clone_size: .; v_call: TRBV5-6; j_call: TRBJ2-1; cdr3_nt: TGTGCCAGCAGCTTATTCCAGCGGAGTCCCTGGAATGAGCAGTTCTTC; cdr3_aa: CASSLFQRSPWNEQFF
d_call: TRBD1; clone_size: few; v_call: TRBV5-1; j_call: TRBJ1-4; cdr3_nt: TGCGCCAGCAGCCTTAAGAGGACAGGGGGCGAAAAACTGTTTTTT; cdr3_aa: CASSLKRTGGEKLFF
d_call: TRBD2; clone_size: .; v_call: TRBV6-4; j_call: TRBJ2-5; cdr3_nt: TGTGCCAGCAGCTTCCTAGCGGGGTCAAACAATGAGCAGTACTTC; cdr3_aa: CASSFLAGSNNEQYF
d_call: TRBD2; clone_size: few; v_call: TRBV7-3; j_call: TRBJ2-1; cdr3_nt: TGTGCCAGCAGCTTAACAGGGCTAGCGGGGTTCAATGAGCAGTTCTTC; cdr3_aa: CASSLTGLAGFNEQFF
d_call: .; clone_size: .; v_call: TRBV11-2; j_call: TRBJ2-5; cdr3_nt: TGTACCAGCAGAATCCCGGGGCTCAACCAAGAGACCCAGTACTTC; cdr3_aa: CTSRIPGLNQETQYF
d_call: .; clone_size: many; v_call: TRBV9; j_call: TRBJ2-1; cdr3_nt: TGTGCCAGCAGCGTAGGACCCGGTCTAGCGCTGAATGAGCAGTTCTTC; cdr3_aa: CASSVGPGLALNEQFF
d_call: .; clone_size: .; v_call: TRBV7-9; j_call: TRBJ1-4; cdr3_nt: TGTGCCAGCAGCTTAGCGCTCGCAGTTAGGGAGGAAAAACTGTTTTTT; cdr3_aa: CASSLALAVREEKLFF
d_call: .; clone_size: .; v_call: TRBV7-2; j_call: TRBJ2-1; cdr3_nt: TGTGCCAGCAGTAGGGGCGAGGACTACAATGAGCAGTTCTTC; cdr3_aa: CASSRGEDYNEQFF
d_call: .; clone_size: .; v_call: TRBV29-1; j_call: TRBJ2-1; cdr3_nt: TGCAGCGTTGAAGATAACCCCAATGAGCAGTTCTTC; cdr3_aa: CSVEDNPNEQFF
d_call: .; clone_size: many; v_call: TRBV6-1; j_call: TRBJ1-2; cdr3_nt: TGTGCCAGCAGTGAGACATATAGTAACTATGGCTACACCTTC; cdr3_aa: CASSETYSNYGYTF
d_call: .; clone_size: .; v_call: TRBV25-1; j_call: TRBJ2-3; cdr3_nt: TGTGCCAGCAGTAAGGCCATGGATACGCAGTATTTT; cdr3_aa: CASSKAMDTQYF
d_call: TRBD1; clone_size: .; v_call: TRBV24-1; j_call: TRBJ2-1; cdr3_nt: TGTGCCACCAGTGATGCGACAGGGAGTGTGGGCAATGAGCAGTTCTTC; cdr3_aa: CATSDATGSVGNEQFF
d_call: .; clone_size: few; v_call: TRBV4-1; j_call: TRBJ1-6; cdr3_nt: TGCGCCAGCAGCCAAGATGATCGGGGTAGAAATTCACCCCTCCACTTT; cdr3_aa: CASSQDDRGRNSPLHF
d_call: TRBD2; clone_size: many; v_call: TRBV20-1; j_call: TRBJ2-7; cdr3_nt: TGCAGTGCCCCCCCGAAACTTACTAGCGGGAGAGGTAGCGAGCAGTACTTC; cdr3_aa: CSAPPKLTSGRGSEQYF
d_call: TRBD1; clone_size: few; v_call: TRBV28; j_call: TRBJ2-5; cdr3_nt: TGTGCCAGCAGTGGCCCCGGGACAGCAAAAGAGACCCAGTACTTC; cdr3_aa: CASSGPGTAKETQYF
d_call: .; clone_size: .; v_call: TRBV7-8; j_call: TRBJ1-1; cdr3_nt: TGTGCCAGCAGCACCAGGGATTCCGGGAACACTGAAGCTTTCTTT; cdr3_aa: CASSTRDSGNTEAFF
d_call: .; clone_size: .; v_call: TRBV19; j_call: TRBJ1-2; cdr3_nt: TGTGCCAGTACCGACAGGTCTTATGGCTACACCTTC; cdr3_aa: CASTDRSYGYTF
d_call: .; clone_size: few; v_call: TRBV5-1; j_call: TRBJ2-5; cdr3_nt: TGCGCCAGCAGCTTCGGCCCGCCTCAAGAGACCCAGTACTTC; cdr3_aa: CASSFGPPQETQYF
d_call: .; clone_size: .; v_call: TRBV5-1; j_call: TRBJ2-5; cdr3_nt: TGCGCCAGCAGCTTCTCCGGGCCCAGCCAAGAGACCCAGTACTTC; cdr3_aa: CASSFSGPSQETQYF
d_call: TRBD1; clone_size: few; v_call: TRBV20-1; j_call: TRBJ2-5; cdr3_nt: TGCAGTGCCTATGAAGGGACAGGGCTAGAGACCCAGTACTTC; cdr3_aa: CSAYEGTGLETQYF
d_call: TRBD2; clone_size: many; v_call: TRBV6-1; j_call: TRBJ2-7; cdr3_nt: TGTGCCAGCAGGCGTCCCGGGACTAGCGGCTACGAGCAGTACTTC; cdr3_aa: CASRRPGTSGYEQYF
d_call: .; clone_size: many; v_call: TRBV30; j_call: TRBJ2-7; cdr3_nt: TGTGCCTGGAGTGTGGGTGAGACCTACGAGCAGTACTTC; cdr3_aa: CAWSVGETYEQYF
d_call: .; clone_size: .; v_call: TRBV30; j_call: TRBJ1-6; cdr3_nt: TGTGCCATGGTGTCGCCATCTTATAATTCACCCCTCCACTTT; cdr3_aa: CAMVSPSYNSPLHF